The T cell receptor (beta chain) under discussion was sequenced for a study of T cells in tuberculosis. Sequencing used immunoSEQ multiplex PCR; TCRdb keeps in-frame clones, though not all of them. This sample has around 32,000 clones, with approximately 95% found just once. CDR1 and CDR2 (germline): ENHRY, SYGVKD. The CDR3 is made up of 14 amino acids. The V and J ends lost 3 bases and 4 bases, in that order; junction bases with no gene match: 3. This clone appeared once. The target antigen is unknown. Findings and limits, study-wide: Active tuberculosis patients had shorter CDR3-alpha; the beta difference was nonsignificant. Selection depended on which cryopreserved specimens were available.

Sequencing used PBMCs. The sequence was collected from a donor aged 10-29 years with latent tuberculosis or without tuberculosis infection. The chain employs TRBV10-3 and TRBJ1-1; 9 nucleotides align to TRBD1. The CDR3 DNA reads TGTGCCATCAGTGATGACAGGGGGTCCACTGAAGCTTTCTTT. Its translation: CAISDDRGSTEAFF.